A selection of T cell receptor beta chains follows, all from one sample in a study of T-cell reconstitution after alpha-beta-depleted transplantation in children. TCRdb re-analysed the PCR reads in MiXCR, keeping a single row per CDR3 protein. The repertoire consists of 360,000 or so distinct CDR3 sequences, with approximately 20% occurring once and the leading ten covering less than 4.5%. Sample: PBMCs from the stem cell graft donor, taken from the stem cell graft. All receptors derive from a human donor who donated a stem cell graft to a child with acute myeloid leukemia. Each CDR3 is given with its conserved first and last residue. The D gene is left open where the match is weak. Clone size is not always given. Where it is, it says once, few, many or a class for expanded clones.

d_call: NA; clone_size: NA; j_call: TRBJ1-1; v_call: TRBV5-1; cdr3_nt: TGCGCCAGCAGCTGGCGGGACAAGAACACTGAAGCTTTCTTT; cdr3_aa: CASSWRDKNTEAFF
d_call: NA; clone_size: few; j_call: TRBJ2-7; v_call: TRBV4-1; cdr3_nt: TGCGCCAGCAGCCAGGCACTAGGCGGAGGTTACGAGCAGTACTTC; cdr3_aa: CASSQALGGGYEQYF
d_call: NA; clone_size: few; j_call: TRBJ2-5; v_call: TRBV5-1; cdr3_nt: TGCGCCAGCAGCTTGGCTTCCGGGATCCAAGAGACCCAGTACTTC; cdr3_aa: CASSLASGIQETQYF
d_call: TRBD2; clone_size: many; j_call: TRBJ2-7; v_call: TRBV6-5; cdr3_nt: TGTGCCAGCAGAAGGACTAGTGGCTACGAGCAGTACTTC; cdr3_aa: CASRRTSGYEQYF
d_call: NA; clone_size: NA; j_call: TRBJ2-2; v_call: TRBV28; cdr3_nt: TGTGCCAGCATTCGAGGGGACACCGGGGAGCTGTTTTTT; cdr3_aa: CASIRGDTGELFF
d_call: TRBD2; clone_size: few; j_call: TRBJ2-7; v_call: TRBV12-3/TRBV12-4; cdr3_nt: TGTGCCAGCAAACTAGCGAGAGAGCAGTACTTC; cdr3_aa: CASKLAREQYF
d_call: NA; clone_size: few; j_call: TRBJ2-3; v_call: TRBV7-3; cdr3_nt: TGTGCCAGCAGCAAGGGCACAGATACGCAGTATTTT; cdr3_aa: CASSKGTDTQYF
d_call: TRBD2; clone_size: NA; j_call: TRBJ2-1; v_call: TRBV3-1; cdr3_nt: TGTGCCAGCAGCCAAGGAGGGGGACTAGCGGGAGGGCGATCTGTCTTC; cdr3_aa: CASSQGGGLAGGRSVF
d_call: NA; clone_size: few; j_call: TRBJ2-7; v_call: TRBV3-1; cdr3_nt: TGTGCCAGCAGCCAAGCGGGCAGGAACTACGAGCAGTACTTC; cdr3_aa: CASSQAGRNYEQYF
d_call: NA; clone_size: NA; j_call: TRBJ2-1; v_call: TRBV28; cdr3_nt: TGTGCCAGCAGTTTTAGTATTCATCTTGGCGGCCCGGGCGCCTACAATGAGCAGTTCTTC; cdr3_aa: CASSFSIHLGGPGAYNEQFF
d_call: NA; clone_size: NA; j_call: TRBJ2-1; v_call: TRBV14; cdr3_nt: TGTGCCAGCAGCCAAGAGAATGGACGTAGGAACTACAATGAGCAGTTCTTC; cdr3_aa: CASSQENGRRNYNEQFF
d_call: TRBD2; clone_size: few; j_call: TRBJ2-3; v_call: TRBV5-1; cdr3_nt: TGCGCCAGCAGCTCTTTTGGGGGAGGGAGCACAGATACGCAGTATTTT; cdr3_aa: CASSSFGGGSTDTQYF
d_call: TRBD1; clone_size: few; j_call: TRBJ2-7; v_call: TRBV18; cdr3_nt: TGTGCCAGCTCACCAGGAGGTTCGGGACAGGGGGCCGTCGAGCAGTACTTC; cdr3_aa: CASSPGGSGQGAVEQYF
d_call: TRBD1; clone_size: few; j_call: TRBJ1-5; v_call: TRBV6-6; cdr3_nt: TGTGCCAGCAGACAGGGGGGTCAGCCCCAGCATTTT; cdr3_aa: CASRQGGQPQHF
d_call: NA; clone_size: NA; j_call: TRBJ1-2; v_call: TRBV12-3/TRBV12-4; cdr3_nt: TGTGCCAGCAGCGCAGACGGGGTTGGAGTCTATGGCTACACCTTC; cdr3_aa: CASSADGVGVYGYTF
d_call: NA; clone_size: NA; j_call: TRBJ2-2; v_call: TRBV14; cdr3_nt: TGTGCCAGCAGCCCCTCTACAGGGTTTAACACCGGGGAGCTGTTTTTT; cdr3_aa: CASSPSTGFNTGELFF
d_call: NA; clone_size: few; j_call: TRBJ2-7; v_call: TRBV4-2; cdr3_nt: TGTGCCAGCAGCCAAAAACGGCGGGACTACGAGCAGTACTTC; cdr3_aa: CASSQKRRDYEQYF